Reported below is one T cell receptor beta chain. The entry originates in a study of blood T cell repertoires in COVID-19. V was pared by 0 bases and J by 4 bases, with 13 bases between. CDR3 length: 15 residues. Germline V gene sequence: CDR1 SGHKS, CDR2 YYEKEE (reference sequence). Repertoires were generated with immunoSEQ multiplex PCR, while TCRdb's copy carries only in-frame clones and drops some. This sample has fewer than 350,000 clones, with roughly 85% found just once. The rearrangement uses TRBV5-5 and TRBJ1-1, with D perhaps matching TRBD1 (6 bases). The clonotype was recovered from a woman aged 40 to 49 who had recovered from COVID-19. Sequencing was carried out using PBMCs or T cells enriched from blood (not recorded which). The DNA of the CDR3 is TGTGCCAGCAGCTTGGATATAGGGGGATCCACTGAAGCTTTCTTT. This codes for CASSLDIGGSTEAFF. Full variable domain (remainder filled in from reference TRBV5-5 and TRBJ1-1): DAGVTQSPTHLIKTRGQQVTLRCSPISGHKSVSWYQQVLGQGPQFIFQYYEKEERGRGNFPDRFSARQFPNYSSELNVNALLLGDSALYLCASSLDIGGSTEAFFGQGTRLTVV.